The entry that follows covers one TCR beta chain sequence. The entry originates in a study of blood T cell repertoires in COVID-19. For the study at large: COVID-19 samples, acute and convalescent, were from the United States, Italy and Spain.

The CDR3 consists of 17 residues. V lost 1 base to trimming and J lost 0 bases, with 15 bases between them. CDR1 and CDR2 from the germline V gene are SGHTA and FQGNSA. Under the authors' procedure: Estimation of nucleated cell counts relied on the amplification of reference gene primers. Libraries were prepared by immunoSEQ multiplex PCR; TCRdb keeps only in-frame clonotypes and omits some of them. The V and J calls and clone size are taken from that table; D and trimming were inferred from the DNA. Of some 40,000 clones listed, more than 75% are singletons. The clonotype was recovered from a man aged 65 to 79 with acute or convalescent COVID-19. The gene calls are TRBV7-2 and TRBJ1-2, with a possible D match to TRBD1 (5 bases). Sequencing was done on a sample of peripheral blood. CDR3 coding DNA: TGTGCCAGCAGCTTAGATGTTCTATTGGGGCCTAACTATGGCTACACCTTC. Amino acid sequence: CASSLDVLLGPNYGYTF.